This T cell receptor (beta chain) was recorded in a study of regulatory T cells in long-lasting Graves disease. This clonotype occurred many times. What it binds is unknown. Building of the TCR beta libraries involved iRepertoire HTBI primers and Arm-PCR of CDR3 regions. TCRdb fed the multiplex PCR reads into MiXCR, producing one record per CDR3 protein. The data hold 580,000 or so distinct CDR3 sequences, with 16% observed a single time. Study-level points and caveats: Persistent disease was characterized by preferential usage of TRBV28, TRBJ1-2 and TRBJ2-5.

CDR1 and CDR2 (germline): GTSNPN, SVGIG (reference sequence). This CDR3 has 14 amino acids. With V trimmed by 8 bases and J by 2 bases, 12 bases remained unmatched. Time point defined: newly diagnosed GD, antithyroid drugs for less than 3 months. After RNA was extracted from PBMCs, the TCR library was made from it. In addition, the sample was reused for a study of T cells in Graves' hyperthyroidism and ophthalmopathy.

Here the sequenced sample was peripheral blood mononuclear cells (PBMCs), taken at new diagnosis, from a patient treated with antithyroid drugs. V gene TRBV30 combines with J gene TRBJ2-7; 7 bases are shared with TRBD1. The clonotype comes from a man aged 18 to 35 with Graves disease. The CDR3 nucleotides read TGTGCCGGATCCCGGGACAGTACGCCCTACGAGCAGTACTTC. Amino acids: CAGSRDSTPYEQYF. Using reference TRBV30 and TRBJ2-7 for the parts outside the CDR3, the full variable domain is SQTIHQWPATLVQPVGSPLSLECTVEGTSNPNLYWYRQAAGRGLQLLFYSVGIGQISSEVPQNLSASRPQDRQFILSSKKLLLSDSGFYLCAGSRDSTPYEQYFGPGTRLTVT.